The 32 T cell receptor beta chains presented below share a single source sample, sequenced in a study of cytomegalovirus exposure and HLA in healthy donors. The PCR was carried out with 60 Vbeta primers and 13 Jbeta primers. TCRdb's table, derived via immunoSEQ multiplex PCR, lists solely in-frame clones and lacks some. The specimen's table records some 82,000 clones. Sequencing was done on a sample of PBMCs. Every receptor here comes from a woman in her twenties or thirties in good health and CMV-seronegative.

The rearrangement links TRBV6-1 to TRBJ1-3; D perhaps matches TRBD1 (5 bases). V was clipped by 2 bases and J by 4 bases, with 9 bases between them. Germline V lookup: CDR1 MNHNS, CDR2 SASEGT. The CDR3 runs 14 residues. The CDR3 loop reads CASSEYGGGNTIYF. In DNA, the CDR3 is TGTGCCAGCAGTGAATATGGGGGGGGAAACACCATATATTTT.

The V call is TRBV5-1, the J call TRBJ2-2, with a weak D call TRBD2 (6 bases). The V end lost 4 bases, the J end lost 0 bases, and 16 bases lay between the germline ends. Germline loops: CDR1 SGHRS, CDR2 YFSETQ. This CDR3 has 17 amino acids. The CDR3 bases are TGCGCCAGCAGCCTCCTTCCGGGAGAAGCGAACACCGGGGAGCTGTTTTTT. This encodes CASSLLPGEANTGELFF.

The gene calls are TRBV19 and TRBJ2-1, with a possible D match to TRBD1 (9 bases). The germline V and J ends were trimmed by 5 bases and 4 bases, with 18 bases remaining between them. CDR3 length: 16 amino acids. Per the germline V gene, CDR1 is LNHDA and CDR2 is SQIVND (reference sequence). CDR3 sequence: CASSSGRGQGYNEQFF. CDR3 coding DNA: TGTGCCAGTAGTTCCGGGAGGGGACAGGGTTACAATGAGCAGTTCTTC.

The chain is built from TRBV7-9 and TRBJ2-7, with a weak D call TRBD2 (6 bases). Germline V CDR1 and CDR2: SEHNR, FQNEAQ (reference sequence). V lost 4 bases to trimming and J lost 3 bases, with 19 bases between them. The CDR3 extends over 16 amino acids. The DNA for the CDR3 is TGTGCCAGCAGCTCAAACCTTACGGGACTCGGCTACGAGCAGTACTTC. Protein: CASSSNLTGLGYEQYF.

This chain's CDR3 is CASRQDANYGYTF. In DNA form, the CDR3 reads TGTGCCAGCAGACAGGATGCAAACTATGGCTACACCTTC. The V call is TRBV5-4, the J call TRBJ1-2, with TRBD1 as a possible D gene (5 bases). The CDR3 has 13 residues. The ends were cut back, 5 bases at V and 2 bases at J, with 10 bases in the middle. From germline, CDR1 is SGHNT and CDR2 YYREEE (reference sequence).

The chain has TRBV7-2 and TRBJ1-6, with D maybe TRBD1 (5 bases). In germline, CDR1 is SGHTA, CDR2 FQGNSA. This CDR3 comprises 14 residues. V lost 2 bases and J 14 bases, leaving 16 bases between the germline ends. The CDR3 nucleotides read TGTGCCAGCAGCTTAAATACGGGGGTTAGGGCCCTCCACTTT. Its translation is CASSLNTGVRALHF.

The gene calls are TRBV5-4 and TRBJ2-7, with D tentatively TRBD2 (6 bases). The CDR3 is 15 residues long. V shed 0 bases and J shed 0 bases, with 10 bases lying between them. Germline V gene sequence: CDR1 SGHNT, CDR2 YYREEE (reference sequence). The CDR3 reads CASSLGAGISYEQYF. The DNA for the CDR3 is TGTGCCAGCAGCTTGGGTGCGGGGATCTCCTACGAGCAGTACTTC.

This chain uses TRBV6-6 with TRBJ2-1; 11 nucleotides line up with TRBD2. This CDR3 region has 16 residues. Trimming took 4 bases from V and 7 from J; bases not matched to a gene: 9. Looked up from germline, CDR1 is MNHNY and CDR2 is SVGAGI (reference sequence). CDR3 DNA sequence: TGTGCCAGCAGTTTCAAGACTAGCGGGGCCGTAAATGAGCAGTTCTTC. It codes for CASSFKTSGAVNEQFF.

CDR3 sequence (DNA): TGTGCCAGCAGTCCAGGGGTCCCAGGCACTGAAGCTTTCTTT. As protein: CASSPGVPGTEAFF. The chain is built from TRBV6-5 and TRBJ1-1; TRBD1 is a possible D gene (6 bases). The CDR3 consists of 14 residues. Trimming took off 5 bases at V and 4 bases at J, with 14 bases between the two ends. Germline lookup yields CDR1 MNHEY and CDR2 SVGAGI.

The rearrangement links TRBV6-1 to TRBJ1-3; no reliable D call. Germline V gene data show CDR1 as MNHNS and CDR2 as SASEGT. The V end was cut by 6 bases, the J end by 4 bases, with 10 bases between. The CDR3 covers 13 residues. CDR3 nucleotide sequence: TGTGCCAGCAGCGACACCGCCGGAAACACCATATATTTT. The encoded protein is CASSDTAGNTIYF.

V is TRBV11-1 and J is TRBJ2-7; 7 bases are a match to TRBD1. Germline V gene data show CDR1 as SGHAT and CDR2 as FQDESV (reference sequence). The CDR3 runs 14 residues. J lost 3 bases, V lost 5 bases, and 7 bases had no gene match. In nucleotides, the CDR3 is TGTGCCAGCAGCCACCTAGACAGGGTCTACGAGCAGTACTTC. This encodes CASSHLDRVYEQYF.

The chain has TRBV23-1 and TRBJ1-2; TRBD1 aligns across 8 bases. TRBV23-1 is labeled an ORF, and its function is uncertain. This CDR3 has 13 residues. Trimming cost V 8 bases and J 8 bases; bases outside gene matches: 10. The CDR3 nucleotides are TGCGCCAGCCCAGGGGGCGCAAGGTGGGGCTACACCTTC. It is translated as CASPGGARWGYTF.

With regard to this clone: At the DNA level, this CDR3 is encoded by other sequences in the same sample as well. CDR3 amino acids: CASSLGGLNTEAFF. CDR3 bases: TGCGCCAGCAGCTTGGGAGGTTTGAACACTGAAGCTTTCTTT. The V call is TRBV5-1, the J call TRBJ1-1, with D unresolved. This CDR3 contains 14 residues. The ends were cut back, 0 bases at V and 0 bases at J, with 6 bases in the middle. Germline V gene data show CDR1 as SGHRS and CDR2 as YFSETQ.

The genes are TRBV6-6 and TRBJ1-1; D is possibly TRBD1 (5 bases). The CDR3 is 15 residues long. Germline values: CDR1 MNHNY, CDR2 SVGAGI (reference sequence). The germline V and J ends were trimmed by 0 bases and 5 bases, with 13 bases remaining between them. The CDR3 loop is CASSYSFGAGTEAFF. The DNA for the CDR3 is TGTGCCAGCAGTTACTCGTTTGGGGCTGGTACTGAAGCTTTCTTT.

The rearrangement uses TRBV30 and TRBJ1-1; no firm D call. V lost 2 bases, J lost 5 bases, and 12 bases lay in between. Germline loops: CDR1 GTSNPN, CDR2 SVGIG (reference sequence). This CDR3 has 13 residues. The CDR3: CAWSSGIWTEAFF. The CDR3 nucleotides are TGTGCCTGGAGTTCGGGGATATGGACTGAAGCTTTCTTT.

V gene TRBV2 combines with J gene TRBJ1-5; TRBD1 matches 8 bases. Unmatched junction bases numbered 4, after V lost 4 bases and J lost 2 bases. This CDR3 is 15 amino acids long. Germline V gene sequence: CDR1 SNHLY, CDR2 FYNNEI. CDR3 in DNA: TGTGCCAGCAGTGGAATGACAGGGGGCAATCAGCCCCAGCATTTT. Protein product: CASSGMTGGNQPQHF.

The chain carries TRBV15 and TRBJ1-4, with D possibly matching TRBD1 (5 bases). V lost 3 bases and J 4 bases, leaving 9 bases between the germline ends. The CDR3 is 14 amino acids. Per germline, CDR1 LNHNV and CDR2 YYDKDF (reference sequence). CDR3 loop: CATSRGLGNEKLFF. CDR3 nucleotides: TGTGCCACCAGCAGGGGGCTGGGTAATGAAAAACTGTTTTTT.

CDR3 region: CASSQMGGDTGELFF. In nucleotides, the CDR3 is TGCGCCAGCAGCCAAATGGGGGGGGACACCGGGGAGCTGTTTTTT. The chain recombines TRBV4-1 with TRBJ2-2, with TRBD2 matching over 7 bases. The CDR3 runs to 15 residues. Germline V gene data show CDR1 as MGHRA and CDR2 as YSYEKL. The ends lost 2 bases at V and 3 bases at J; junction bases unmatched: 3.

J is TRBJ2-5 and V is TRBV30; weak D call: TRBD2 (6 bases). V lost 0 bases and J 5 bases, leaving 13 bases between the germline ends. CDR1 is GTSNPN, CDR2 SVGIG, per germline (reference sequence). The CDR3 consists of 14 residues. CDR3 region: CAWSVAGWGETQYF. The CDR3 DNA is TGTGCCTGGAGTGTAGCGGGCTGGGGGGAGACCCAGTACTTC.

The chain joins TRBV11-2 to TRBJ2-3; 9 positions agree with TRBD2. The CDR3 is made up of 16 amino acids. J was trimmed by 2 bases and V by 3 bases; bases with no gene match: 6. Germline V gene lookup returns CDR1 SGHAT and CDR2 FQNNGV. CDR3 coding DNA: TGTGCCAGCAGCTTCGGGCTAGCGGGGAACACAGATACGCAGTATTTT. Translating it yields CASSFGLAGNTDTQYF.

The chain combines TRBV7-9 with TRBJ2-5; no definite D call. Germline lookup yields CDR1 SEHNR and CDR2 FQNEAQ (reference sequence). Deletions cut 5 bases from V and 7 bases from J, with 8 bases between. The CDR3 spans 11 residues. CDR3 in amino acids: CASSELGTQYF. In DNA, the CDR3 is TGTGCCAGCAGCGAACTTGGGACCCAGTACTTC.

The chain carries TRBV23-1 and TRBJ2-7; the D gene is possibly TRBD2 (6 bases). Being an ORF, TRBV23-1 has a function that is uncertain. This CDR3 comprises 17 residues. Trimming took 0 bases from V and 3 from J, leaving 18 bases between them. The CDR3 region is CASSQSGRRGPFYEQYF. The CDR3 DNA follows: TGCGCCAGCAGTCAATCGGGGAGGAGGGGACCCTTCTACGAGCAGTACTTC.

The V and J genes are TRBV28 and TRBJ2-3; the D is unclear. Germline assignment: CDR1 MDHEN and CDR2 SYDVKM. V was pared by 7 bases and J by 1 base, with 15 bases between. The CDR3 is made up of 15 amino acids. The CDR3 loop is CASTPIVVGTDTQYF. CDR3 in DNA: TGTGCCAGCACCCCCATAGTGGTTGGCACAGATACGCAGTATTTT.

The rearrangement uses TRBV29-1 and TRBJ2-7, with 8 positions matching TRBD1. Germline V gene sequence: CDR1 SQVTM, CDR2 ANQGSEA. CDR3 size: 12 residues. V was clipped by 7 bases and J by 6 bases; unmatched bases: 8. CDR3 protein: CSARTGSFEQYF. As DNA, the CDR3 is TGCAGCGCGCGGACAGGGTCATTCGAGCAGTACTTC.

The V and J genes are TRBV10-2 and TRBJ2-1, with D uncertain. The CDR3 consists of 15 residues. Trimming pared 8 bases from V and 0 bases from J, leaving 14 bases between. Germline V gene lookup returns CDR1 WSHSY and CDR2 SAAADI. The CDR3 is CASARQGSSYNEQFF. The CDR3 DNA is TGCGCCAGCGCCAGACAAGGTAGCTCCTACAATGAGCAGTTCTTC.

The chain joins TRBV15 to TRBJ2-7; D may be TRBD2 (7 bases). CDR1 LNHNV and CDR2 YYDKDF come from the germline V gene (reference sequence). The CDR3 runs 16 residues. Trimming took off 0 bases at V and 4 bases at J, with 16 bases between the two ends. As DNA, the CDR3 is TGTGCCACCAGCAGAGATAGGGGGAGGGATACTTACGAGCAGTACTTC. Amino acid sequence: CATSRDRGRDTYEQYF.

This chain links TRBV19 with TRBJ1-3, with 8 nucleotides matching TRBD1. Germline V CDR1 and CDR2: LNHDA, SQIVND (reference sequence). This CDR3 spans 15 amino acids. Trimming at V came to 2 bases and at J to 4 bases, leaving 4 bases not matched to a gene. CDR3 nucleotides: TGTGCCAGTAGTATACAGGGGGCGCGAGGAAACACCATATATTTT. Translating gives CASSIQGARGNTIYF. Based on the CDR3 plus reference TRBV19 and TRBJ1-3, the full variable domain is DGGITQSPKYLFRKEGQNVTLSCEQNLNHDAMYWYRQDPGQGLRLIYYSQIVNDFQKGDIAEGYSVSREKKESFPLTVTSAQKNPTAFYLCASSIQGARGNTIYFGEGSWLTVV.

The CDR3 nucleotides are TGTGCCAGCAGCTCGACAGACACGCTTTATGGCTACACCTTC. It is translated as CASSSTDTLYGYTF. The chain combines TRBV5-6 with TRBJ1-2; D possibly corresponds to TRBD1 (5 bases). CDR1 SGHDT and CDR2 YYEEEE come from the germline V gene. The CDR3 is 14 residues long. Trimming removed 3 bases from V and 5 bases from J, with 14 bases in between.

This chain uses TRBV6-1 with TRBJ2-1, with D possibly matching TRBD2 (6 bases). Germline CDR1 and CDR2: MNHNS and SASEGT. The CDR3 totals 17 residues. V gave up 2 bases and J gave up 6 bases, with 20 bases separating them. CDR3 DNA sequence: TGTGCCAGCAGTGAATCTAGCGTGGACCCGTGGGGCAATGAGCAGTTCTTC. This codes for CASSESSVDPWGNEQFF.

The V gene is TRBV2, the J gene TRBJ1-2, with 8 bases identical to TRBD1. The germline V gene encodes CDR1 SNHLY and CDR2 FYNNEI. The V and J ends lost 6 bases and 6 bases, in that order; junction bases with no gene match: 6. This CDR3 has 13 residues. CDR3 amino acids: CASSERTGNGYTF. The CDR3 DNA follows: TGTGCCAGCAGCGAAAGGACAGGGAATGGCTACACCTTC.

The chain links TRBV7-6 to TRBJ2-7; D possibly corresponds to TRBD1 (6 bases). Trimming pared 5 bases from V and 1 base from J, leaving 12 bases between. The CDR3 contains 14 residues. Looked up from germline, CDR1 is SGHVS and CDR2 is FNYEAQ. The CDR3 reads CASSPTTGSYEQYF. CDR3 coding DNA: TGTGCCAGCAGCCCAACGACAGGTTCCTACGAGCAGTACTTC.

The chain links TRBV5-1 to TRBJ2-3; a possible D gene is TRBD2 (5 bases). Deletions cut 4 bases from V and 0 bases from J, with 9 bases between. CDR1 and CDR2 (germline): SGHRS, YFSETQ. There are 14 residues in the CDR3. CDR3 protein: CASSPGLSTDTQYF. DNA for the CDR3: TGCGCCAGCAGCCCCGGACTGAGCACAGATACGCAGTATTTT.